Presented here are 7 T cell receptor beta chains from one specimen sequenced in a study of T cells in localized non-small cell lung cancer. This table comes from immunoSEQ multiplex PCR, and its TCRdb copy is limited to in-frame clones, with some not included. Here the sample spans over 3,500 clones, 30% being singletons. The input for sequencing was lung tumor tissue, taken before any cancer treatment. These receptors came from a male donor aged 60 or older with stage I lung adenocarcinoma.

V is TRBV6-8 and J is TRBJ1-4; D perhaps matches TRBD1 (6 bases). The CDR3 consists of 13 residues. The V and J ends lost 5 bases and 8 bases respectively, with 12 bases between them. Germline CDR1 is MNHGY and CDR2 is SAAAGT. CDR3 residues: CASSPGVGEKLFF. The CDR3 DNA is TGTGCCAGCAGTCCAGGGGTCGGGGAAAAACTGTTTTTT.

The rearrangement uses TRBV18 and TRBJ1-3; no firm D call. The V end was cut by 5 bases, the J end by 0 bases, with 5 bases between. The germline V gene encodes CDR1 KGHSH and CDR2 LQKENI. The CDR3 length is 13 residues. CDR3: CASSDISGNTIYF. CDR3 in DNA: TGTGCCAGCTCAGACATCTCTGGAAACACCATATATTTT.

This clone counts as large. The CDR3 sequence: CASSLVASFTEQYF. DNA of the CDR3: TGTGCCAGCAGCTTGGTTGCTAGCTTTACCGAGCAGTACTTC. The chain joins TRBV11-3 to TRBJ2-7; a weak D match, TRBD2 (5 bases). This CDR3 has 14 residues. Germline lookup yields CDR1 SGHNT and CDR2 YENEEA. The V end was cut by 3 bases, the J end by 6 bases, with 15 bases between.

This sequence joins TRBV25-1 and TRBJ1-4; D might be TRBD1 (5 bases). CDR1 is MGHDK, CDR2 SYGVNS, per germline. The CDR3 is made up of 16 amino acids. The V end was cut by 3 bases, the J end by 4 bases, with 15 bases between. The CDR3: CASSDPRGRGNEKLFF. The CDR3 nucleotides read TGTGCCAGCAGTGATCCTAGGGGACGGGGTAATGAAAAACTGTTTTTT.

This chain links TRBV5-4 with TRBJ2-1, with TRBD1 identical over 10 bases. V was pared by 7 bases and J by 7 bases, with 5 bases of the junction left unmatched. This CDR3 is 13 amino acids long. CDR1 is SGHNT and CDR2 is YYREEE in the germline V gene (reference sequence). CDR3 in DNA: TGTGCCAGCGGGACAGGGGTCGGGAATGAGCAGTTCTTC. It specifies CASGTGVGNEQFF.

This chain joins TRBV14 and TRBJ2-7; 12 positions agree with TRBD2. With V trimmed by 6 bases and J by 5 bases, 8 bases remained unmatched. The CDR3 covers 15 residues. Germline loops: CDR1 SGHDN, CDR2 FVKESK. The CDR3 nucleotides are TGTGCCAGCAGACAGACTAGCGGGGGCCCCAACGAGCAGTACTTC. Translating it yields CASRQTSGGPNEQYF.

This clone was detected a few times. The rearrangement uses TRBV9 and TRBJ2-7; 8 bases match TRBD1. This CDR3 has 12 residues. CDR1 is SGDLS, CDR2 YYNGEE, per germline. V gave up 5 bases and J gave up 3 bases; unmatched junction bases: 1. In DNA, the CDR3 is TGTGCCAGCAGGGACAGGGACTACGAGCAGTACTTC. Protein: CASRDRDYEQYF. The full variable domain, with the rest looked up from reference TRBV9 and TRBJ2-7, is DSGVTQTPKHLITATGQRVTLRCSPRSGDLSVYWYQQSLDQGLQFLIQYYNGEERAKGNILERFSAQQFPDLHSELNLSSLELGDSALYFCASRDRDYEQYFGPGTRLTVT.